These 22 T cell receptor beta chains share one sample of origin, sequenced in a study of shared clonotypes between healthy human individuals. The table came from immunoSEQ multiplex PCR; TCRdb's copy has only in-frame clones and leaves some out. Of about 2.4 million clones listed, 85% to 95% are singletons. Input material: naive CD4+ T cells sorted from blood. As for subset: CD45RA+ positively selected. The receptors derive from a man aged 18 to 30 in good health.

As regards this clone: A junction end diverges from the germline sequence, so it may reflect a read error. This chain uses TRBV6-1 with TRBJ2-1; the match to TRBD2 covers 10 bases. CDR1 is MNHNS and CDR2 is SASEGT in the germline V gene. The CDR3 has 15 residues. CDR3: CASSKTSGRYSEQFF. The DNA of the CDR3 is TGTGCCAGCAGCAAGACTAGCGGGCGTTACAGTGAGCAGTTCTTC.

This sequence joins TRBV25-1 and TRBJ1-6, with TRBD1 matching over 10 bases. CDR1 and CDR2 (germline): MGHDK, SYGVNS. V lost 7 bases and J lost 8; bases outside the gene matches: 8. CDR3 length equals 15 residues. CDR3 sequence reads: CASTPGQGGHSPLHF. The CDR3 coding sequence is TGTGCCAGCACCCCCGGACAGGGGGGGCATTCACCCCTCCACTTT.

Here the CDR3 reads CASSLGLTGEQFF. Written as DNA, the CDR3 is TGTGCCAGCAGCTTGGGCCTTACGGGGGAGCAGTTCTTC. The chain combines TRBV2 with TRBJ2-1, with a possible D match to TRBD2 (5 bases). In germline, CDR1 is SNHLY, CDR2 FYNNEI. V was clipped by 6 bases and J by 10 bases, with 16 bases between them. The CDR3 is 13 amino acids.

This chain links TRBV28 with TRBJ1-1, with TRBD1 matching 7 bases. Germline V lookup: CDR1 MDHEN, CDR2 SYDVKM. V dropped 5 bases and J dropped 1; count of bases not matched to a gene: 4. The CDR3 is 14 residues long. CDR3 nucleotides: TGTGCCAGCAGTACAGGGGCCCCGAACACTGAAGCTTTCTTT. It is translated as CASSTGAPNTEAFF. The full variable domain, with the rest looked up from reference TRBV28 and TRBJ1-1, is DVKVTQSSRYLVKRTGEKVFLECVQDMDHENMFWYRQDPGLGLRLIYFSYDVKMKEKGDIPEGYSVSREKKERFSLILESASTNQTSMYLCASSTGAPNTEAFFGQGTRLTVV.

The chain links TRBV11-2 to TRBJ2-5, with D tentatively TRBD1 (6 bases). V lost 4 bases and J lost 5, with 17 bases in between. Germline assignment: CDR1 SGHAT and CDR2 FQNNGV. This CDR3 comprises 15 residues. The CDR3 loop is CASSWTVGGVETQYF. CDR3 bases: TGTGCCAGCAGCTGGACAGTCGGCGGCGTGGAGACCCAGTACTTC.

The chain carries TRBV6-6 and TRBJ2-7; 7 positions agree with TRBD1. Germline values: CDR1 MNHNY, CDR2 SVGAGI (reference sequence). V lost 6 bases and J lost 1; bases outside the gene matches: 12. This CDR3 has 16 amino acids. The CDR3 DNA reads TGTGCCAGCAGCCGAGGGGGCGGATGGGCTTCCTACGAGCAGTACTTC. It encodes CASSRGGGWASYEQYF.

The rearrangement links TRBV6-6 to TRBJ2-3; a weak D match, TRBD1 (7 bases). The length of the CDR3 is 16 residues. Germline-derived CDR1 and CDR2 are MNHNY and SVGAGI (reference sequence). V lost 0 bases and J lost 2, with 12 bases in between. The CDR3 DNA follows: TGTGCCAGCAGTTACTCAGCAGGGGGGTTCACAGATACGCAGTATTTT. As protein: CASSYSAGGFTDTQYF.

The chain couples TRBV6-1 to TRBJ1-1; a possible D gene is TRBD1 (5 bases). The germline V and J ends were trimmed by 7 bases and 2 bases, with 17 bases remaining between them. Germline CDR1 and CDR2: MNHNS and SASEGT. CDR3 length: 15 amino acids. The CDR3 DNA sequence: TGTGCCAGCACCCATGAACAGGTTATCAACACTGAAGCTTTCTTT. Amino acid sequence: CASTHEQVINTEAFF.

The chain joins TRBV4-1 to TRBJ1-1; D not certain. Trimming cost V 0 bases and J 8 bases, with 10 bases left between them. Germline V gene sequence: CDR1 MGHRA, CDR2 YSYEKL. CDR3 length equals 13 residues. The CDR3 sequence is CASSQDLAFEAFF. CDR3 sequence (DNA): TGCGCCAGCAGCCAAGATCTGGCATTCGAAGCTTTCTTT.

CDR3 nucleotides: TGTGCCATCACCGATCCCAGCTCTGGAAACACCATATATTTT. This sequence encodes CAITDPSSGNTIYF. This chain uses TRBV10-3 with TRBJ1-3, with D unresolved. This CDR3 spans 14 amino acids. CDR1 and CDR2 from the germline V gene are ENHRY and SYGVKD. V was cut by 7 bases and J by 0 bases, with 10 bases left in between.

The rearrangement links TRBV27 to TRBJ1-1, with TRBD1 identical over 8 bases. CDR1 is MNHEY, CDR2 SMNVEV, per germline (reference sequence). With 1 base clipped from V and 4 bases from J, the junction kept 8 bases outside the gene matches. The CDR3 length is 16 residues. This CDR3 is CASSLWAGGGGTEAFF. DNA of the CDR3: TGTGCCAGCAGTTTATGGGCAGGGGGCGGAGGCACTGAAGCTTTCTTT.

The chain employs TRBV5-5 and TRBJ2-5; tentative D call: TRBD2 (6 bases). CDR3 length: 15 residues. CDR1 and CDR2 from the germline V gene are SGHKS and YYEKEE (reference sequence). V was pared by 4 bases and J by 5 bases, with 18 bases between. CDR3 in amino acids: CASSPGGTLTETQYF. The CDR3 nucleotides are TGTGCCAGCAGCCCCGGAGGGACGCTCACGGAGACCCAGTACTTC.

This chain links TRBV18 with TRBJ2-7; D is undetermined. From germline, CDR1 is KGHSH and CDR2 LQKENI. V was shortened by 2 bases and J by 2 bases, with 10 bases between the two germline ends. CDR3 size: 14 residues. CDR3 DNA sequence: TGTGCCAGCTCACCAGAAGCCGGAACCTACGAGCAGTACTTC. Protein product: CASSPEAGTYEQYF.

In DNA form, the CDR3 reads TGTGCCAGCAGTGAATTAAGATACACTGAAGCTTTCTTT. Protein product: CASSELRYTEAFF. V gene TRBV2 combines with J gene TRBJ1-1, with unresolved D. The CDR3 runs to 13 residues. Germline lookup yields CDR1 SNHLY and CDR2 FYNNEI. V lost 2 bases, J lost 3 bases, and 7 bases lay in between.

This clone occurred once. The chain links TRBV6-1 to TRBJ2-2, with D unresolved. CDR3 length: 15 residues. The ends were cut back, 5 bases at V and 4 bases at J, with 14 bases in the middle. Per the germline V gene, CDR1 is MNHNS and CDR2 is SASEGT. The CDR3, as DNA: TGTGCCAGCAGTATATTCGGGTCGATCACCGGGGAGCTGTTTTTT. It is translated as CASSIFGSITGELFF.

The V and J genes are TRBV18 and TRBJ1-5; unclear D gene. The CDR3 has 16 amino acids. The V gene lost 1 base and the J gene lost 3 bases, with 13 bases spanning the gap. The germline CDR1 and CDR2 sequences are KGHSH and LQKENI. The CDR3: CASSPRGVGNNQPQHF. CDR3 coding DNA: TGTGCCAGCTCACCACGCGGGGTGGGAAACAATCAGCCCCAGCATTTT.

CDR3 sequence reads: CAGHQPQHF. In DNA form, the CDR3 reads TGTGCCGGGCACCAGCCCCAGCATTTT. The chain combines TRBV21-1 with TRBJ1-5; TRBD1, the table's D call, lacks a check against the DNA. TRBV21-1 is a known pseudogene. The CDR3 loop spans 9 amino acids.

Remarks on this clone: Other DNA sequences from this sample encode an identical CDR3 as well. The chain has TRBV6-5 and TRBJ1-6; 7 bases are a match to TRBD1. From germline, CDR1 is MNHEY and CDR2 SVGAGI. This CDR3 is built from 15 residues. The ends lost 0 bases at V and 7 bases at J; junction bases unmatched: 3. CDR3 sequence: CASSYSTGTNSPLHF. For the CDR3, the DNA is TGTGCCAGCAGTTACTCGACAGGGACCAATTCACCCCTCCACTTT.

This clone appeared a single time. DNA of the CDR3: TGTGCCAGCAGTCGGAAAATTACAGGGTACGGCTACACCTTC. Its translation: CASSRKITGYGYTF. The chain recombines TRBV27 with TRBJ1-2, with D possibly matching TRBD1 (6 bases). The V end was cut by 5 bases, the J end by 8 bases, with 18 bases between. Per germline, CDR1 MNHEY and CDR2 SMNVEV (reference sequence). There are 14 residues in the CDR3.

The rearrangement uses TRBV5-1 and TRBJ1-3, with TRBD1 as a possible D gene (6 bases). Trimming shortened V by 0 bases and J by 3 bases, and 16 bases separated the two germline ends. Germline V gene sequence: CDR1 SGHRS, CDR2 YFSETQ. This CDR3 is 17 amino acids long. The CDR3 region is CASSLAWNREVGNTIYF. CDR3 bases: TGCGCCAGCAGCTTGGCCTGGAACAGGGAAGTTGGAAACACCATATATTTT.

The chain combines TRBV6-5 with TRBJ2-7; 11 bases match TRBD1. The V segment lost 6 bases and the J segment 5 bases; nucleotides outside the gene matches: 3. The CDR3 spans 13 residues. In germline, CDR1 is MNHEY, CDR2 SVGAGI. The DNA of the CDR3 is TGTGCCAGCAGAACGGACAGGGGGCACGAGCAGTACTTC. Translation gives CASRTDRGHEQYF.

This clone was seen a single time. The chain joins TRBV6-5 to TRBJ2-7; D perhaps matches TRBD1 (6 bases). CDR3 length: 13 amino acids. The ends were cut back, 3 bases at V and 3 bases at J, with 9 bases in the middle. Germline CDR1 reads MNHEY; CDR2 reads SVGAGI. CDR3 nucleotide sequence: TGTGCCAGCAGTTATCGAGGGGGCTACGAGCAGTACTTC. Protein sequence: CASSYRGGYEQYF.